This TCR beta chain was sequenced during a study of blood T cells in healthy people across ages. Across the study: About one barcoded TCR beta cDNA was captured per two T cells.

For the second PCR, which ran for about 7 to 11 cycles, a sample-barcoded 5' primer and a J-beta primer mix were used. Every cDNA molecule bore a tag from a template-switch adaptor containing 12 random nucleotides. No fewer than 3 million CDR3-containing paired-end reads came from each sample. TCRdb redid the calling of the 5' RACE reads with MiXCR, one entry per CDR3 protein. The sample comprises approximately 1,000,000 distinct CDR3 sequences, under 45% of which are singletons, and 15% to 20% rests with the top ten. Germline loops: CDR1 SNHLY, CDR2 FYNNEI. Between the trimmed V and J ends, which lost 11 bases and 5 bases, there was a span of 12 bases. The CDR3 runs 11 residues.

The TCR comes from a woman aged 55-75 years in good health. Sequencing was carried out using blood. This rearrangement joins TRBV2 to TRBJ1-1, with D hard to call. Here the CDR3 reads CAESSKTEAFF. The CDR3 coding sequence is TGTGCCGAGAGTAGTAAAACTGAAGCTTTCTTT.